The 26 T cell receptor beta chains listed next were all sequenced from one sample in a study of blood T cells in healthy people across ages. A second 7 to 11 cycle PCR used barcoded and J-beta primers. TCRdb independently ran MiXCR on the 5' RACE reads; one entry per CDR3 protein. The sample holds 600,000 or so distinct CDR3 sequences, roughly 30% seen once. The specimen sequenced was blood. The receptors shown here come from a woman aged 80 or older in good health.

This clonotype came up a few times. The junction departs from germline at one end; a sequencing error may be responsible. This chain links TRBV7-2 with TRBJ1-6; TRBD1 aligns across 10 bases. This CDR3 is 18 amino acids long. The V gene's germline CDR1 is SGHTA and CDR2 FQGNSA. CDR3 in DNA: TGTGCCAGCAGCTCGGTGAGACAGGGGGCCACCTATAATTCACCCCCCCACTTT. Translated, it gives CASSSVRQGATYNSPPHF.

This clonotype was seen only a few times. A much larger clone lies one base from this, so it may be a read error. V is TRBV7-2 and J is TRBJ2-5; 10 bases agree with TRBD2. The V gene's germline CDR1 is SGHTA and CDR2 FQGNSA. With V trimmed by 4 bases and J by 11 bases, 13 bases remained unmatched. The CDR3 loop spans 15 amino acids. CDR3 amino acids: CASSSQSGGAGEQYF. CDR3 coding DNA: TGTGCCAGCAGCTCCCAGAGCGGGGGGGCGGGTGAGCAGTACTTC.

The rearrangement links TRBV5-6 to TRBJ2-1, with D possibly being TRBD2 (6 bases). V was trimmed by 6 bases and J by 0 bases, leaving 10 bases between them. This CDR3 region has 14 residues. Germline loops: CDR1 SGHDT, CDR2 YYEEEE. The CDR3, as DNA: TGTGCCAGCAACGGGGGAAGCTCCTACAATGAGCAGTTCTTC. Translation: CASNGGSSYNEQFF.

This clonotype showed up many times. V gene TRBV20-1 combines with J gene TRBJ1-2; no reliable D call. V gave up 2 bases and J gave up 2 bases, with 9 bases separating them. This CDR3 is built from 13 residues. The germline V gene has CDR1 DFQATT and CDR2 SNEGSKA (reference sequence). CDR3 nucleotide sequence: TGCAGTGCTAGAACGGAGACAAACTATGGCTACACCTTC. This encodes CSARTETNYGYTF.

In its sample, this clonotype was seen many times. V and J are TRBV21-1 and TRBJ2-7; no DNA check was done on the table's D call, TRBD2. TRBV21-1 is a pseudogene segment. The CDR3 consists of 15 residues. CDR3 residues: CASAGRDAGSYEQYF. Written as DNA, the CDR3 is TGTGCCAGCGCAGGCCGGGACGCGGGATCTTACGAGCAGTACTTC.

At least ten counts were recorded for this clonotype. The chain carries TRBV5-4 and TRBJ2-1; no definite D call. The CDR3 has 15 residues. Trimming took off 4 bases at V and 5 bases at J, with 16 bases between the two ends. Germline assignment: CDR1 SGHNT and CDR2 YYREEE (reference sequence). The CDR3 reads CASSPRAGVDNEQFF. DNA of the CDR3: TGTGCCAGCAGCCCGCGCGCCGGCGTAGACAATGAGCAGTTCTTC.

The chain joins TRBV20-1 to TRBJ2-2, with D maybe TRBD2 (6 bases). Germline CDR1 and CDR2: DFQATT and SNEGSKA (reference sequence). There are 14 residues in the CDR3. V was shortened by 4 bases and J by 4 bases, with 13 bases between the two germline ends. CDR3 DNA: TGCAGTGCTATTGACGGGGGAGCCACCGGGGAGCTGTTTTTT. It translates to CSAIDGGATGELFF.

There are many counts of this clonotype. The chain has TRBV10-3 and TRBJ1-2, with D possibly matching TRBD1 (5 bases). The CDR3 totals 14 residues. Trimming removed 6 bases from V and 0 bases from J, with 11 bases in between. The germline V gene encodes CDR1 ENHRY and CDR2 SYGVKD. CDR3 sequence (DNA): TGTGCCATCAGGGGGCTTTTTTCTAACTATGGCTACACCTTC. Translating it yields CAIRGLFSNYGYTF.

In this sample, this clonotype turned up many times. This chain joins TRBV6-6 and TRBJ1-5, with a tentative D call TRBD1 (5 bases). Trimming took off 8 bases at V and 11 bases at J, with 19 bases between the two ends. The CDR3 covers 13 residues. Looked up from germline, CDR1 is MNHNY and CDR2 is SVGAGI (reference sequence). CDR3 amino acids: CASWNGAAGSQHF. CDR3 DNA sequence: TGTGCCAGCTGGAATGGGGCGGCGGGATCCCAGCATTTT.

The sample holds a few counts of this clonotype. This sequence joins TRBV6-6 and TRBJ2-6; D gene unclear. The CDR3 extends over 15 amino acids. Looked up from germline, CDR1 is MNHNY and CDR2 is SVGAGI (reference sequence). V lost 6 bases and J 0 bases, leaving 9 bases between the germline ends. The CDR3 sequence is CASSPRVSGANVLTF. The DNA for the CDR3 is TGTGCCAGCAGCCCCAGAGTCTCTGGGGCCAACGTCCTGACTTTC.

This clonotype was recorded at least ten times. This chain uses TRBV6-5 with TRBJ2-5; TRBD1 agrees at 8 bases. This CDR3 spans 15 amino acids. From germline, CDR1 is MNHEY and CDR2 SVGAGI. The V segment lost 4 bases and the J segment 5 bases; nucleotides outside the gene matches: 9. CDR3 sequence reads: CASSWQGAGWETQYF. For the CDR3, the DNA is TGTGCCAGCAGTTGGCAGGGGGCAGGTTGGGAGACCCAGTACTTC.

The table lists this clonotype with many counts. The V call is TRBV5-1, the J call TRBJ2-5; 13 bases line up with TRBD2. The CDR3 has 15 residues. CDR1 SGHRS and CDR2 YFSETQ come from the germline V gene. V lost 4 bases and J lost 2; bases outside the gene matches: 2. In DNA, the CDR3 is TGCGCCAGCAGCGGGACTAGCGGGGAACAAGAGACCCAGTACTTC. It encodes CASSGTSGEQETQYF.

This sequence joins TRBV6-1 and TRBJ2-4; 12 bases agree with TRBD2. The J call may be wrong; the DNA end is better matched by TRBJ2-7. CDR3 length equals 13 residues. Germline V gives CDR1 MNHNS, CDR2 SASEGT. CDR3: CASSVGLAGEQYF. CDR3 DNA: TGTGCCAGCAGTGTGGGACTAGCGGGCGAGCAGTACTTC.

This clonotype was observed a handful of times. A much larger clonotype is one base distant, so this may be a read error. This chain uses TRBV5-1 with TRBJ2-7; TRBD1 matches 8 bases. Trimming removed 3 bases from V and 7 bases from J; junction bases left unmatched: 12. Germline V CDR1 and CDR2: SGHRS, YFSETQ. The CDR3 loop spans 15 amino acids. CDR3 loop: CASSSYGQGRNEQYF. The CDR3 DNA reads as TGCGCCAGCAGCTCATACGGACAGGGTCGTAATGAGCAGTACTTC.

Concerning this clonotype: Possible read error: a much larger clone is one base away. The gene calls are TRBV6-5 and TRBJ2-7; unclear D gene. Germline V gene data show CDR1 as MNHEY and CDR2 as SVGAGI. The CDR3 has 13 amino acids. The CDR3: CAASDTLSYEQYF. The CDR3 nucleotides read TGTGCAGCCAGTGACACTCTTTCCTACGAGCAGTACTTC.

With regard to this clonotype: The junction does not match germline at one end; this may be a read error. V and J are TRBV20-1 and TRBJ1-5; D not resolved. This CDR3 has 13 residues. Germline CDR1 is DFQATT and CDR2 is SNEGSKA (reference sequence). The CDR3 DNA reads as TGCAGTGCTAGGCCTATTGGTAATCAGCCCCGGCATTTT. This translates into CSARPIGNQPRHF.

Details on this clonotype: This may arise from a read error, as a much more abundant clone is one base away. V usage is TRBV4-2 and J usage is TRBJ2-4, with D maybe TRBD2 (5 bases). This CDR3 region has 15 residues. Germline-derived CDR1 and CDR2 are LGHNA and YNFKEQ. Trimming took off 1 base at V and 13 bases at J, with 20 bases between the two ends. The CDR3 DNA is TGTGCCAGCAGCCAAGTAGGGAACAGCCTTGGGGAGCAGTACTTC. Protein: CASSQVGNSLGEQYF.

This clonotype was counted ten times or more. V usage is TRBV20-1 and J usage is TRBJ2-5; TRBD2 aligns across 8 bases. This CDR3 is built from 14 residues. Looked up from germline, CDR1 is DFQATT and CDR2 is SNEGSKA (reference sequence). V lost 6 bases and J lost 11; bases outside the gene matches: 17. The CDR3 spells CSADFGGAYNEQYF. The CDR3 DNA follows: TGCAGTGCAGATTTCGGGGGGGCTTACAATGAGCAGTACTTC.

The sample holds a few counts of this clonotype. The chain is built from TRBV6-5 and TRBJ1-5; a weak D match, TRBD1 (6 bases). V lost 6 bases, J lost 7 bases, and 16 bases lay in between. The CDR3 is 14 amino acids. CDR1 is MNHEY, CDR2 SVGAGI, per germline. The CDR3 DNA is TGTGCCAGCAGATTACGAACAGGGCACCAGCCCCAGCATTTT. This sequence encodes CASRLRTGHQPQHF.

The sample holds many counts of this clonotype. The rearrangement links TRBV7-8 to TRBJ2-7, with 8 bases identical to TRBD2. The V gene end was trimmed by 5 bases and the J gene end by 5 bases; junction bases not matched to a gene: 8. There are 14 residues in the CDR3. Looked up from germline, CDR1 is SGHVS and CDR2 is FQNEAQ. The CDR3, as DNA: TGTGCCAGCAGCATAAAGCCGGGACTAGACGAGCAGTACTTC. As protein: CASSIKPGLDEQYF. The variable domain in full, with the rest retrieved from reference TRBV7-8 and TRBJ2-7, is GAGVSQSPRYKVAKRGQDVALRCDPISGHVSLFWYQQALGQGPEFLTYFQNEAQLDKSGLPSDRFFAERPEGSVSTLKIQRTQQEDSAVYLCASSIKPGLDEQYFGPGTRLTVT.

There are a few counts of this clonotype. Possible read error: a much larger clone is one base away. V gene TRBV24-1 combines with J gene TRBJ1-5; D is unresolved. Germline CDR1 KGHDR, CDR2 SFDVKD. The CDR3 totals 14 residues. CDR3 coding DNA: TGTGCCACCAGTGATAGGACCAAATCAGAGCCCCGGCATTTT. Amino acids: CATSDRTKSEPRHF.

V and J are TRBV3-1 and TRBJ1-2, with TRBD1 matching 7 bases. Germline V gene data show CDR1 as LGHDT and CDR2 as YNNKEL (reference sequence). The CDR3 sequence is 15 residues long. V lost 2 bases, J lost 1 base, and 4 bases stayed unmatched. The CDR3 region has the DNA TGTGCCAGCAGCCAACAGGGACAGCTTAACTATGGCTACACCTTC. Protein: CASSQQGQLNYGYTF.

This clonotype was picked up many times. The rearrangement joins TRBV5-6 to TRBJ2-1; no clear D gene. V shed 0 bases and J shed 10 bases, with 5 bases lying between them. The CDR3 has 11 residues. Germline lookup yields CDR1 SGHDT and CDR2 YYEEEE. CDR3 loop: CASSLEIEQFF. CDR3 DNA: TGTGCCAGCAGCTTGGAGATAGAGCAGTTCTTC. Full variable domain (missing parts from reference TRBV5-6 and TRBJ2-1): DAGVTQSPTHLIKTRGQQVTLRCSPKSGHDTVSWYQQALGQGPQFIFQYYEEEERQRGNFPDRFSGHQFPNYSSELNVNALLLGDSALYLCASSLEIEQFFGPGTRLTVL.

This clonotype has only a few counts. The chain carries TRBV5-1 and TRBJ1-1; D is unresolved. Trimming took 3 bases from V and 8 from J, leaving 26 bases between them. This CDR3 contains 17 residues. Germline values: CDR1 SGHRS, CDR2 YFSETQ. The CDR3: CASSYGLMPVQVLEAFF. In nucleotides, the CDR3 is TGCGCCAGCAGCTATGGACTGATGCCCGTCCAGGTCCTAGAAGCTTTCTTT.

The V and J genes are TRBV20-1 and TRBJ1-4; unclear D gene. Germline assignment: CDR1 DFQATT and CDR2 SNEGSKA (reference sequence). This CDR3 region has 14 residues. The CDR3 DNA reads TGCAGGGACCAGAGGACGGTGGCTAATGAAAAACTGTTTTTT. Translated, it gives CRDQRTVANEKLFF.

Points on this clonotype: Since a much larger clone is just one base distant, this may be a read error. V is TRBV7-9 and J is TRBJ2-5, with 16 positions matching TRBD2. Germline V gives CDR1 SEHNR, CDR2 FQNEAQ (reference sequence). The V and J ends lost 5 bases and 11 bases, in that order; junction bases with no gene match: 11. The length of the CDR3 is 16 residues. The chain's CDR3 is CASSPGTSGGANEQYF. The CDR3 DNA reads TGTGCCAGCAGCCCTGGGACTAGCGGGGGGGCGAATGAGCAGTACTTC. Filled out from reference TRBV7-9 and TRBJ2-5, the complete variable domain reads DTGVSQNPRHKITKRGQNVTFRCDPISEHNRLYWYRQTLGQGPEFLTYFQNEAQLEKSRLLSDRFSAERPKGSFSTLEIQRTEQGDSAMYLCASSPGTSGGANEQYFGPGTRLLVL.